This TCR beta chain was captured in a study of shared clonotypes between healthy human individuals. Study-wide findings and caveats: It was the few donors that limited the genetic and exposure-history diversity represented. It was expected that sequencing depth would affect clonotype sharing among donors.

V lost 4 bases and J 0 bases, leaving 16 bases between the germline ends. Germline CDR1 and CDR2: SGHNT and YYREEE (reference sequence). The CDR3 totals 17 residues. The assay was immunoSEQ multiplex PCR, and TCRdb's table has in-frame clones only and misses some. Altogether approximately 1,000,000 clones are present, 70% to 80% being singletons, with the ten largest covering 0.89%. On this clone: What it recognizes is unknown.

The sequence was obtained from a young man in good health. Some clones in this sample may be carry-over from other donors' samples. Sample: memory CD4+ T cells from PBMCs. Subset of the sample: CD45RA-negative fraction. The chain combines TRBV5-4 with TRBJ2-2; possibly TRBD2 for D (5 bases). The CDR3: CASSPALLGANTGELFF. The CDR3 nucleotides are TGTGCCAGCAGCCCGGCGCTCCTCGGGGCGAACACCGGGGAGCTGTTTTTT. Based on the CDR3 plus reference TRBV5-4 and TRBJ2-2, the full variable domain is ETGVTQSPTHLIKTRGQQVTLRCSSQSGHNTVSWYQQALGQGPQFIFQYYREEENGRGNFPPRFSGLQFPNYSSELNVNALELDDSALYLCASSPALLGANTGELFFGEGSRLTVL.